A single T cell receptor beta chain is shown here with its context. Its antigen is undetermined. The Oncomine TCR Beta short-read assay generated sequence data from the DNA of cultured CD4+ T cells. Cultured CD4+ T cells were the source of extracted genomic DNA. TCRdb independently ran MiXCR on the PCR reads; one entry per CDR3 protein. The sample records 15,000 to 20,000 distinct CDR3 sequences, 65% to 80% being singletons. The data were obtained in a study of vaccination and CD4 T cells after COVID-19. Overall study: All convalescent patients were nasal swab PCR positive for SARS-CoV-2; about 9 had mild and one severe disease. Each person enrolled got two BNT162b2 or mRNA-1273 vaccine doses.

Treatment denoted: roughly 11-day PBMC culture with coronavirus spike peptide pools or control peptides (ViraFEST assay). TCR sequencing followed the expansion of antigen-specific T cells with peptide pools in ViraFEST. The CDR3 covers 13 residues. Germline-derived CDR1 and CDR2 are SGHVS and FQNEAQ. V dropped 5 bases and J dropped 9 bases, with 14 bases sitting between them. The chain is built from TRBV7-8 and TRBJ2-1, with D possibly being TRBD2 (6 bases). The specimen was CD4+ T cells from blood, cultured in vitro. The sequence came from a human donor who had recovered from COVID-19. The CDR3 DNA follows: TGTGCCAGCAGCCTCGGAGGGGCCGGTGAGCAGTTCTTC. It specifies CASSLGGAGEQFF.